This T cell receptor (beta chain) was found in a study of radiotherapy plus CTLA-4 blockade in lung cancer. Sequenced by immunoSEQ multiplex PCR; TCRdb stores in-frame clones only, minus some. The sample gives roughly 66,000 clones, about four fifths of which show up once; about 4.3% is in the top ten. V was shortened by 2 bases and J by 0 bases, with 16 bases between the two germline ends. This CDR3 has 17 residues. The germline CDR1 and CDR2 sequences are MDHEN and SYDVKM. This chain links TRBV28 with TRBJ1-1; D is perhaps TRBD1 (6 bases). The material sequenced was peripheral blood, taken from a patient treated with radiotherapy plus ipilimumab. This TCR came from a human donor with non-small cell lung cancer who had a partial response to radiotherapy plus ipilimumab. This chain's CDR3 is CASSLGGAQGLNTEAFF. The CDR3, as DNA: TGTGCCAGCAGTTTAGGGGGGGCGCAAGGGTTGAACACTGAAGCTTTCTTT. Full variable domain (missing parts from reference TRBV28 and TRBJ1-1): DVKVTQSSRYLVKRTGEKVFLECVQDMDHENMFWYRQDPGLGLRLIYFSYDVKMKEKGDIPEGYSVSREKKERFSLILESASTNQTSMYLCASSLGGAQGLNTEAFFGQGTRLTVV.